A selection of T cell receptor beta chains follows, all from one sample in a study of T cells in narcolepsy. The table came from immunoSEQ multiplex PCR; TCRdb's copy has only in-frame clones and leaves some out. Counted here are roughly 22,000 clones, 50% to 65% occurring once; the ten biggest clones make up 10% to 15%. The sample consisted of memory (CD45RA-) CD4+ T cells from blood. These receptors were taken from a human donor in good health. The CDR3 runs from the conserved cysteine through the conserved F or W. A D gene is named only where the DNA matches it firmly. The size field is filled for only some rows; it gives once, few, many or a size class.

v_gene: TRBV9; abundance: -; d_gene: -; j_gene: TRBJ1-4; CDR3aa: CASSAVEGDGAGKNEKLFF; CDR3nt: TGTGCCAGCAGCGCAGTGGAGGGGGACGGGGCAGGGAAAAATGAAAAACTGTTTTTT
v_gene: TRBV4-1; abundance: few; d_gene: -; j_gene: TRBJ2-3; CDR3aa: CASSQDGGLAGPYF; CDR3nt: TGCGCCAGCAGCCAAGATGGGGGGTTGGCGGGGCCGTATTTT
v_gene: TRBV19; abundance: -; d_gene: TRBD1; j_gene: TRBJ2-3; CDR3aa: CASSIIGTASTDTQYF; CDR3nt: TGTGCCAGTAGTATAATCGGGACAGCGAGCACAGATACGCAGTATTTT
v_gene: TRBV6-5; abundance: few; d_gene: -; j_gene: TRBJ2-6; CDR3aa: CASSYAGSGANVLTF; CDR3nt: TGTGCCAGCAGTTATGCGGGGTCTGGGGCCAACGTCCTGACTTTC
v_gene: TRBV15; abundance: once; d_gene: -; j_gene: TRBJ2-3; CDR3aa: CATSRDVGKGTDTQYF; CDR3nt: TGTGCCACCAGCAGAGATGTCGGGAAGGGAACAGATACGCAGTATTTT
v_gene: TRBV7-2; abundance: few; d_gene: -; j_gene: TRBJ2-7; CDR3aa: CASRNRQGGEQYF; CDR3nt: TGTGCCAGCAGGAACCGACAGGGAGGGGAGCAGTACTTC
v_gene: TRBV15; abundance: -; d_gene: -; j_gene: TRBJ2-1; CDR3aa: CATSSGDRPEDEQFF; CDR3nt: TGTGCCACCAGCAGCGGTGACAGGCCCGAGGATGAGCAGTTCTTC
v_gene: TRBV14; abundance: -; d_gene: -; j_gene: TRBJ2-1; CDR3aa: CASSQESWGSNEQFF; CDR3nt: TGTGCCAGCAGCCAAGAGTCTTGGGGATCAAATGAGCAGTTCTTC
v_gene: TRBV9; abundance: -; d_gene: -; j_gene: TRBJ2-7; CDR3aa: CASSVGGRGSEQYF; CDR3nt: TGTGCCAGCAGCGTAGGAGGCAGGGGAAGCGAGCAGTACTTC
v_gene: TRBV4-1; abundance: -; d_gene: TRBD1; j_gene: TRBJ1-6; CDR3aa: CASSFRDRVYNSPLHF; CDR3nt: TGCGCCAGCAGCTTCCGGGACAGGGTTTATAATTCACCCCTCCACTTT
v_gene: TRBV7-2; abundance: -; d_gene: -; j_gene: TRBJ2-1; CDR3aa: CASSLVGRANEQFF; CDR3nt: TGTGCCAGCAGCTTAGTAGGTAGGGCCAATGAGCAGTTCTTC
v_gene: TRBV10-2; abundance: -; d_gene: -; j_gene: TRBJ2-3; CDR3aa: CASTRFTGDTQYF; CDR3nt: TGCGCCAGCACCCGCTTCACGGGAGATACGCAGTATTTT
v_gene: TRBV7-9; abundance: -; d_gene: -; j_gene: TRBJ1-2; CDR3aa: CASSLERGPYGYTF; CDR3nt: TGTGCCAGCAGCTTAGAGCGGGGGCCCTATGGCTACACCTTC
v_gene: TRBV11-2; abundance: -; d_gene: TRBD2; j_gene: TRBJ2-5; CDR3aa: CASSLTSGSLGETQYF; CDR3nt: TGTGCCAGCAGCTTAACTAGCGGGAGTTTAGGAGAGACCCAGTACTTC
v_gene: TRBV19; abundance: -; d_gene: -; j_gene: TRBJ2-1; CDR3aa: CASSGAGANSYNEQFF; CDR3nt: TGTGCCAGTAGTGGCGCGGGGGCGAATTCCTACAATGAGCAGTTCTTC
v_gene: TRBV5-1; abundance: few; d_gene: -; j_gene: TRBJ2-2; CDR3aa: CASSLFGTGTGELFF; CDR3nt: TGCGCCAGCAGCTTGTTCGGGACTGGCACCGGGGAGCTGTTTTTT
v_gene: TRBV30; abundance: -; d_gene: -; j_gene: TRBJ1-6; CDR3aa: CAWSRTQSRLHF; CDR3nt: TGTGCCTGGAGCCGGACCCAGTCTCGCCTCCACTTT